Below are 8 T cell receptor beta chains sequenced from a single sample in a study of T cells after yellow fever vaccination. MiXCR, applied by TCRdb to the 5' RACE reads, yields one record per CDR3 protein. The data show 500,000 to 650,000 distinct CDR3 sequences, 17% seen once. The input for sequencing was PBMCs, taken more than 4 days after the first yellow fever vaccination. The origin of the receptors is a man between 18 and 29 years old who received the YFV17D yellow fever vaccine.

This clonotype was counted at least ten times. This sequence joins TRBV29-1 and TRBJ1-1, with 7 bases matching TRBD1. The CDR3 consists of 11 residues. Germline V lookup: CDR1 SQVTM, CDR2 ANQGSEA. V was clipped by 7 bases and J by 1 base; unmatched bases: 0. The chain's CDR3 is CSGQGNTEAFF. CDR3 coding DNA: TGCAGCGGACAGGGGAACACTGAAGCTTTCTTT.

In DNA form, the CDR3 reads TGTGCCAGCAGTCGATCCCACACCATATATTTT. Protein sequence: CASSRSHTIYF. This chain uses TRBV12-3 or TRBV12-4 with TRBJ1-3; D not certain. V was pared by 5 bases and J by 8 bases, with 7 bases between. This CDR3 has 11 residues.

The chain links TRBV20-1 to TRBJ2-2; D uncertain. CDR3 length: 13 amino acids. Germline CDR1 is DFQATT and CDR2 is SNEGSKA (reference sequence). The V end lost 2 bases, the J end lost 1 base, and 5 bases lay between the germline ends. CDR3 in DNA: TGCAGTGCTAGAACCCTGAACACCGGGGAGCTGTTTTTT. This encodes CSARTLNTGELFF.

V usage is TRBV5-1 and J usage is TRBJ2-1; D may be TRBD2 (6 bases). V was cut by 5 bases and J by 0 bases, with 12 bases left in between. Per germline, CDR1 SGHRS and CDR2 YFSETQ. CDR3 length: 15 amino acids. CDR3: CASREYGGSYNEQFF. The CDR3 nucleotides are TGCGCCAGCAGGGAGTACGGGGGCTCCTACAATGAGCAGTTCTTC.

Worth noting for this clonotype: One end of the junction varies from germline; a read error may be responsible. The CDR3 is CACSKHLGTGGADTQYF. As DNA, the CDR3 is TGTGCCTGCAGCAAGCACCTCGGGACAGGGGGAGCCGATACGCAGTATTTT. The V gene is TRBV3-1, the J gene TRBJ2-3, with 11 positions matching TRBD1. The germline V gene has CDR1 LGHDT and CDR2 YNNKEL (reference sequence). The CDR3 has 17 amino acids.

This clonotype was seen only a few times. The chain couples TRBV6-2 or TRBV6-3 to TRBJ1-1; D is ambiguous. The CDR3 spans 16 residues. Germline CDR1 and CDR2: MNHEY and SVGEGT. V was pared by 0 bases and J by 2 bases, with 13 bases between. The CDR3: CASSYSLARINTEAFF. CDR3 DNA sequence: TGTGCCAGCAGTTACTCGTTGGCCAGGATAAACACTGAAGCTTTCTTT.

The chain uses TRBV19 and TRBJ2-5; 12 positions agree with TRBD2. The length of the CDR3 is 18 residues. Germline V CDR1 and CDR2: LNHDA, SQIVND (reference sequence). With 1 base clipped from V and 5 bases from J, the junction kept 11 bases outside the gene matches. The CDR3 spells CASSIGGLAGYPGETQYF. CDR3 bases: TGTGCCAGTAGTATAGGAGGACTAGCGGGGTACCCCGGCGAGACCCAGTACTTC.

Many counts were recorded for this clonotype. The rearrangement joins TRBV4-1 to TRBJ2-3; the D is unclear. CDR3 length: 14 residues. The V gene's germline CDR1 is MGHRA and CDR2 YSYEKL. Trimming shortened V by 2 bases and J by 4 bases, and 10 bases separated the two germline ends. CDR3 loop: CASSQQFRPDTQYF. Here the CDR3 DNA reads TGCGCCAGCAGCCAACAATTTCGACCAGATACGCAGTATTTT.